The rows below give T cell receptor beta chains drawn from one sample of a study of identifying expanded T cells in peripheral blood. Measured with immunoSEQ multiplex PCR; TCRdb has only the in-frame clones, and not every one. The repertoire holds about 80,000 clones, with about 90% as singletons. The sample consisted of blood. These receptors were obtained from a person between 18 and 75 years old in good health. The CDR3 runs from the conserved cysteine through the conserved F or W. Each record gives: V gene, D gene, J gene, clone size, CDR3 DNA, CDR3 protein. The D gene is left open where the match is weak. Not all rows give a size; the values are once, few, many and, for expanded clones, a class.

>TRBV18|NA|TRBJ1-3|NA
TGTGCCAGCTCACAGAGCTCCTTCTCTGGAAACACCATATATTTT
CASSQSSFSGNTIYF
>TRBV11-2|NA|TRBJ1-5|NA
TGTGCCAGCAGCTTAGATCTGATGTCGAGAAGCAATCAGCCCCAGCATTTT
CASSLDLMSRSNQPQHF
>TRBV5-6|NA|TRBJ1-4|NA
TGTGCCAGCAGCTCGGAACTGGAGGGAAGAGGAAAACTGTTTTTT
CASSSELEGRGKLFF
>TRBV6-4|NA|TRBJ2-2|NA
TGTGCCAGCAGGGCGGGGATAACCGGGGAGCTGTTTTTT
CASRAGITGELFF
>TRBV7-3|NA|TRBJ2-3|NA
TGTGCCAGCAGCTCTGGAGTTACAGATACGCAGTATTTT
CASSSGVTDTQYF
>TRBV7-8|NA|TRBJ1-3|NA
TGTGCCAGCAGCTTAGACGGAAACTCTGGAAACACCATATATTTT
CASSLDGNSGNTIYF
>TRBV5-4|NA|TRBJ2-5|NA
TGTGCCAGCAGCTTGGCGGGGCGAGGAGAGACCCAGTACTTC
CASSLAGRGETQYF
>TRBV9|NA|TRBJ2-3|NA
TGTGCCAGCAGCTTGAGGGGTGCTAGCACAGATACGCAGTATTTT
CASSLRGASTDTQYF
>TRBV2|NA|TRBJ1-1|NA
TGTGCCAGCGTACCCCTTGCAGGGCGGCGGATGAACACTGAAGCTTTCTTT
CASVPLAGRRMNTEAFF
>TRBV7-9|NA|TRBJ1-1|once
TGTGCCAGCAGGTTACAGGTGAACACTGAAGCTTTCTTT
CASRLQVNTEAFF
>TRBV2|NA|TRBJ1-1|NA
TGTGCCAGCAGCGACGGGATGAACACTGAAGCTTTCTTT
CASSDGMNTEAFF
>TRBV25-1|TRBD1|TRBJ1-2|NA
TGTGCCAGCAGTGACACCGGGACAGGGTACTATGGCTACACCTTC
CASSDTGTGYYGYTF
>TRBV12-5|NA|TRBJ2-1|NA
TGTGCTAGTGGTTTGGAAAGGGGGACGTACAATGAGCAGTTCTTC
CASGLERGTYNEQFF
>TRBV4-2|NA|TRBJ1-2|few
TGTGCCAGCAGCCAAGATGGAGCCCTGAACTATGGCTACACCTTC
CASSQDGALNYGYTF
>TRBV2|NA|TRBJ1-1|once
TGTGCCAGCAGTGCCACAGGGAACACTGAAGCTTTCTTT
CASSATGNTEAFF
>TRBV6-1|NA|TRBJ2-7|NA
TGTGCCAGCAGTGCGCTTCGAAGCTCCTACGAGCAGTACTTC
CASSALRSSYEQYF
>TRBV6-4|NA|TRBJ2-1|NA
TGTGCCAGCGCTGAGCGACCAGGGTCCCCAGATGAGCAGTTCTTC
CASAERPGSPDEQFF
>TRBV2|NA|TRBJ2-7|NA
TGTGCCAGCAGTGAGGACGGTCGAAACTACGAGCAGTACTTC
CASSEDGRNYEQYF